The clone carrying this T cell receptor beta chain was observed a handful of times. The antigen remains undetermined. The table came from immunoSEQ multiplex PCR; TCRdb's copy has only in-frame clones and leaves some out. The table records more than 6,500 clones, roughly three quarters of them present only once. The sample is drawn from a study of somatic mutations in cytotoxic T cells in rheumatoid arthritis. Study findings and constraints: Measured CD8+ T-cell clonality, a value compared between rheumatoid arthritis patients and age-matched healthy controls, did not differ significantly. CD8+ clonality rose with age in rheumatoid arthritis patients, unlike in healthy controls.

Positively selected by magnetic beads, CD4+ and CD8+ cells were purity-checked by flow cytometry. Germline V gene lookup returns CDR1 MDHEN and CDR2 SYDVKM. This CDR3 has 12 residues. J lost 8 bases, V lost 4 bases, and 5 bases had no gene match. Sequenced: CD8+ T cells sorted from blood. The receptor comes from a man aged 40-49 years in good health. The chain joins TRBV28 to TRBJ2-7; 7 nucleotides match TRBD2. The CDR3 region has the DNA TGTGCCAGCAGTTCCACCGGGACTAAGCAGTACTTC. It codes for CASSSTGTKQYF.